These T cell receptor beta chains were read from a single sample in a study of OX40 agonist ivuxolimab in advanced cancers. Profiling relied on immunoSEQ multiplex PCR, and the TCRdb table lists in-frame clones only, not all of them. The sample yields about 73,000 clones, approximately 89% seen once. The sequences come from CD4+ or CD8+ T cells sorted from blood, collected in a trial of the OX40 agonist ivuxolimab. The receptors here all came from an adult with an advanced solid tumor such as melanoma, head and neck, liver or kidney cancer. Each CDR3 is given with its conserved first and last residue. The D gene is left open where the match is weak. Expanded clones get a size class; other rows say once, few or many, or leave the size out.

v_call: TRBV28; clone_size: .; cdr3_length: 15; j_call: TRBJ2-7; d_call: TRBD1; cdr3_aa: CASSLTGGPAYEQYF; cdr3_nt: TGTGCCAGCAGTCTAACAGGGGGCCCCGCTTACGAGCAGTACTTC
v_call: TRBV5-1; clone_size: .; cdr3_length: 19; j_call: TRBJ2-2; d_call: TRBD2; cdr3_aa: CASSLVPIAGGSNTGELFF; cdr3_nt: TGCGCCAGCAGCTTGGTCCCAATAGCGGGAGGGTCGAACACCGGGGAGCTGTTTTTT
v_call: TRBV5-1; clone_size: .; cdr3_length: 15; j_call: TRBJ1-2; d_call: .; cdr3_aa: CASSLEGGTIGGYTF; cdr3_nt: TGCGCCAGCAGCTTGGAAGGAGGGACGATCGGTGGCTACACCTTC
v_call: TRBV11-3; clone_size: .; cdr3_length: 18; j_call: TRBJ2-2; d_call: .; cdr3_aa: CASSTHRSRERNTGELFF; cdr3_nt: TGTGCCAGCAGCACACACCGCTCGCGGGAAAGGAACACCGGGGAGCTGTTTTTT
v_call: TRBV6-1; clone_size: .; cdr3_length: 15; j_call: TRBJ1-1; d_call: .; cdr3_aa: CASSGRDSLNTEAFF; cdr3_nt: TGTGCCAGCAGTGGCCGGGACTCATTGAACACTGAAGCTTTCTTT
v_call: TRBV5-1; clone_size: .; cdr3_length: 19; j_call: TRBJ2-6; d_call: TRBD2; cdr3_aa: CASSLNPGGLRNVANVLTF; cdr3_nt: TGCGCCAGCAGCTTGAACCCGGGAGGCCTTCGCAACGTGGCCAACGTCCTGACTTTC
v_call: TRBV11-1; clone_size: many; cdr3_length: 15; j_call: TRBJ1-1; d_call: .; cdr3_aa: CASSPSTTVNTEAFF; cdr3_nt: TGTGCCAGCAGCCCCTCCACGACGGTTAACACTGAAGCTTTCTTT
v_call: TRBV28; clone_size: .; cdr3_length: 15; j_call: TRBJ2-1; d_call: .; cdr3_aa: CASSLTVSSYNEQFF; cdr3_nt: TGTGCCAGCAGCTTAACGGTGAGCTCCTACAATGAGCAGTTCTTC
v_call: TRBV18; clone_size: .; cdr3_length: 14; j_call: TRBJ2-7; d_call: .; cdr3_aa: CASSEEEGAYEQYF; cdr3_nt: TGTGCCAGCTCTGAAGAGGAAGGGGCCTACGAGCAGTACTTC
v_call: TRBV27; clone_size: .; cdr3_length: 13; j_call: TRBJ2-6; d_call: .; cdr3_aa: CASRSSGANVLTF; cdr3_nt: TGTGCCAGCAGGTCCTCTGGGGCCAACGTCCTGACTTTC
v_call: TRBV21-1; clone_size: .; cdr3_length: 13; j_call: TRBJ2-2; d_call: .; cdr3_aa: CASSSHRSGELFF; cdr3_nt: TGTGCCAGCAGCAGCCACCGGTCCGGGGAGCTGTTTTTT
v_call: TRBV18; clone_size: .; cdr3_length: 13; j_call: TRBJ1-1; d_call: .; cdr3_aa: CASSPNEGTEAFF; cdr3_nt: TGTGCCAGCTCACCTAACGAAGGGACTGAAGCTTTCTTT
v_call: TRBV6-1; clone_size: .; cdr3_length: 14; j_call: TRBJ1-3; d_call: .; cdr3_aa: CASKTDLSGNTIYF; cdr3_nt: TGTGCCAGCAAAACAGACCTCTCTGGAAACACCATATATTTT
v_call: TRBV2; clone_size: .; cdr3_length: 14; j_call: TRBJ2-5; d_call: .; cdr3_aa: CASSSVLASETQYF; cdr3_nt: TGTGCCAGCAGTTCCGTTCTAGCATCAGAGACCCAGTACTTC
v_call: TRBV14; clone_size: .; cdr3_length: 15; j_call: TRBJ2-3; d_call: .; cdr3_aa: CASSPIGGLTDTQYF; cdr3_nt: TGTGCCAGCAGCCCCATTGGGGGGCTGACAGATACGCAGTATTTT
v_call: TRBV28; clone_size: .; cdr3_length: 16; j_call: TRBJ2-1; d_call: TRBD2; cdr3_aa: CASSSQSGRIYNEQFF; cdr3_nt: TGTGCCAGCAGCTCCCAAAGCGGGAGGATATACAATGAGCAGTTCTTC
v_call: TRBV7-2; clone_size: .; cdr3_length: 15; j_call: TRBJ2-7; d_call: .; cdr3_aa: CASSLQGTPRYEQYF; cdr3_nt: TGTGCCAGCAGCTTACAAGGGACTCCTCGGTACGAGCAGTACTTC
v_call: TRBV7-9; clone_size: .; cdr3_length: 10; j_call: TRBJ1-4; d_call: .; cdr3_aa: CASRGEKLFF; cdr3_nt: TGTGCCAGTAGGGGTGAAAAACTGTTTTTT
v_call: TRBV21-1; clone_size: once; cdr3_length: 14; j_call: TRBJ2-1; d_call: .; cdr3_aa: CASSPPGREPEQFF; cdr3_nt: TGTGCCAGCAGCCCCCCGGGCAGGGAGCCTGAGCAGTTCTTC
v_call: TRBV13; clone_size: .; cdr3_length: 14; j_call: TRBJ1-3; d_call: .; cdr3_aa: CASSPGETGNTIYF; cdr3_nt: TGTGCCAGCAGCCCCGGGGAGACTGGAAACACCATATATTTT
v_call: TRBV2; clone_size: .; cdr3_length: 16; j_call: TRBJ1-4; d_call: .; cdr3_aa: CASSESTGRPNEKLFF; cdr3_nt: TGTGCCAGCAGCGAGTCTACCGGACGGCCTAATGAAAAACTGTTTTTT
v_call: TRBV6-5; clone_size: .; cdr3_length: 13; j_call: TRBJ1-4; d_call: .; cdr3_aa: CASARGLNEKLFF; cdr3_nt: TGTGCCAGCGCCCGGGGGTTGAATGAAAAACTGTTTTTT
v_call: TRBV18; clone_size: .; cdr3_length: 12; j_call: TRBJ2-7; d_call: .; cdr3_aa: CASSPESYEQYF; cdr3_nt: TGTGCCAGCTCACCCGAATCCTACGAGCAGTACTTC
v_call: TRBV27; clone_size: .; cdr3_length: 14; j_call: TRBJ2-7; d_call: .; cdr3_aa: CATSRSLNVYEQYF; cdr3_nt: TGTGCCACCAGTAGAAGCCTGAACGTCTACGAGCAGTACTTC
v_call: TRBV28; clone_size: .; cdr3_length: 15; j_call: TRBJ2-2; d_call: .; cdr3_aa: CASSLAGWNTGELFF; cdr3_nt: TGTGCCAGCAGTTTAGCGGGTTGGAACACCGGGGAGCTGTTTTTT
v_call: TRBV19; clone_size: .; cdr3_length: 16; j_call: TRBJ1-1; d_call: .; cdr3_aa: CASSIPLGALNTEAFF; cdr3_nt: TGTGCCAGTAGTATACCATTAGGGGCCTTGAACACTGAAGCTTTCTTT
v_call: TRBV7-6; clone_size: .; cdr3_length: 16; j_call: TRBJ2-3; d_call: .; cdr3_aa: CASSLVGGPSTDTQYF; cdr3_nt: TGTGCCAGCAGCTTGGTTGGGGGACCTAGCACAGATACGCAGTATTTT
v_call: TRBV18; clone_size: .; cdr3_length: 16; j_call: TRBJ2-2; d_call: .; cdr3_aa: CASSPVQVLGTGELFF; cdr3_nt: TGTGCCAGCTCACCAGTCCAGGTCTTAGGCACCGGGGAGCTGTTTTTT
v_call: TRBV27; clone_size: .; cdr3_length: 13; j_call: TRBJ2-7; d_call: .; cdr3_aa: CASSLRLQVEQYF; cdr3_nt: TGTGCCAGCAGTCTTCGACTACAAGTCGAGCAGTACTTC
v_call: TRBV5-4; clone_size: .; cdr3_length: 13; j_call: TRBJ1-2; d_call: TRBD1; cdr3_aa: CASSLAGGVGYTF; cdr3_nt: TGTGCCAGCAGCTTGGCAGGGGGTGTGGGATACACCTTC
v_call: TRBV7-2; clone_size: .; cdr3_length: 14; j_call: TRBJ1-1; d_call: .; cdr3_aa: CASSSGAGNTEAFF; cdr3_nt: TGTGCCAGCAGCTCGGGGGCTGGGAACACTGAAGCTTTCTTT
v_call: TRBV27; clone_size: .; cdr3_length: 14; j_call: TRBJ1-5; d_call: .; cdr3_aa: CASSFQGGHQPQHF; cdr3_nt: TGTGCCAGCAGTTTCCAGGGCGGACATCAGCCCCAGCATTTT
v_call: TRBV5-1; clone_size: .; cdr3_length: 17; j_call: TRBJ2-1; d_call: TRBD2; cdr3_aa: CASSPTVAGGPYNEQFF; cdr3_nt: TGCGCCAGCAGCCCTACCGTAGCGGGAGGGCCCTACAATGAGCAGTTCTTC
v_call: TRBV27; clone_size: .; cdr3_length: 18; j_call: TRBJ2-2; d_call: TRBD2; cdr3_aa: CASSPRLAGGGGTGELFF; cdr3_nt: TGTGCCAGCAGTCCCAGACTAGCGGGAGGAGGGGGCACCGGGGAGCTGTTTTTT
v_call: TRBV18; clone_size: once; cdr3_length: 14; j_call: TRBJ2-7; d_call: TRBD2; cdr3_aa: CASSRRLASYEQYF; cdr3_nt: TGTGCCAGCTCTCGCAGACTAGCCTCCTACGAGCAGTACTTC
v_call: TRBV14; clone_size: .; cdr3_length: 13; j_call: TRBJ2-2; d_call: .; cdr3_aa: CASSQVGGGELFF; cdr3_nt: TGTGCCAGCAGCCAAGTGGGGGGCGGTGAGCTGTTTTTT
v_call: TRBV5-1; clone_size: few; cdr3_length: 15; j_call: TRBJ1-6; d_call: .; cdr3_aa: CASSRAREVNSPLHF; cdr3_nt: TGCGCCAGCAGCCGGGCCAGAGAGGTGAATTCACCCCTCCACTTT
v_call: TRBV19; clone_size: .; cdr3_length: 15; j_call: TRBJ1-5; d_call: TRBD1; cdr3_aa: CASSSGQAGNQPQHF; cdr3_nt: TGTGCCAGTAGTTCGGGACAGGCTGGCAATCAGCCCCAGCATTTT
v_call: TRBV7-2; clone_size: .; cdr3_length: 12; j_call: TRBJ1-4; d_call: .; cdr3_aa: CASSWGGEKLFF; cdr3_nt: TGTGCCAGCAGCTGGGGTGGTGAAAAACTGTTTTTT
v_call: TRBV7-6; clone_size: .; cdr3_length: 14; j_call: TRBJ1-6; d_call: .; cdr3_aa: CASSLGGNNSPLHF; cdr3_nt: TGTGCCAGCAGCTTAGGGGGTAATAATTCACCCCTCCACTTT
v_call: TRBV9; clone_size: once; cdr3_length: 13; j_call: TRBJ2-1; d_call: TRBD2; cdr3_aa: CASSGAGDNEQFF; cdr3_nt: TGTGCCAGCAGCGGAGCGGGAGACAATGAGCAGTTCTTC
v_call: TRBV15; clone_size: .; cdr3_length: 17; j_call: TRBJ2-7; d_call: TRBD1; cdr3_aa: CATSRITGTGGPYEQYF; cdr3_nt: TGTGCCACCAGCAGAATAACCGGGACAGGGGGACCCTACGAGCAGTACTTC
v_call: TRBV7-2; clone_size: .; cdr3_length: 13; j_call: TRBJ1-2; d_call: .; cdr3_aa: CASSVGSGYGYTF; cdr3_nt: TGTGCCAGCAGCGTCGGGTCGGGCTATGGCTACACCTTC
v_call: TRBV19; clone_size: .; cdr3_length: 16; j_call: TRBJ1-2; d_call: .; cdr3_aa: CASSISVRAVNYGYTF; cdr3_nt: TGTGCCAGTAGTATAAGTGTTCGGGCAGTTAACTATGGCTACACCTTC